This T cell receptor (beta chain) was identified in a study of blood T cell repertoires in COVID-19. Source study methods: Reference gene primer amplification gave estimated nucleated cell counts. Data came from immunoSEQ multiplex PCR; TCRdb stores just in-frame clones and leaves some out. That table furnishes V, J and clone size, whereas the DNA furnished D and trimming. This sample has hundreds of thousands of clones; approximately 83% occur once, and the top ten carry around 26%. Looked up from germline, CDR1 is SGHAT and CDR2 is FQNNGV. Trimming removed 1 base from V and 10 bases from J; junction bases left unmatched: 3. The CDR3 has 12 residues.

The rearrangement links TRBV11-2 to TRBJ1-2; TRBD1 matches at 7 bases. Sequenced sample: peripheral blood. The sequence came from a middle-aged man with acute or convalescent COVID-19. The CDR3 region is CASSLVQGNYTF. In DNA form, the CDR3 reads TGTGCCAGCAGCTTAGTACAGGGGAACTACACCTTC. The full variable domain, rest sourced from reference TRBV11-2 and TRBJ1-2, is EAGVAQSPRYKIIEKRQSVAFWCNPISGHATLYWYQQILGQGPKLLIQFQNNGVVDDSQLPKDRFSAERLKGVDSTLKIQPAKLEDSAVYLCASSLVQGNYTFGSGTRLTVV.